This T cell receptor beta chain was sequenced for a study of blood T cell repertoires in COVID-19. The CDR3 runs to 17 residues. V gave up 0 bases and J gave up 6 bases; unmatched junction bases: 11. Germline V gene sequence: CDR1 SGHVS, CDR2 FNYEAQ. The method was immunoSEQ multiplex PCR; TCRdb's version includes in-frame clones alone and lacks a portion of them. Of approximately 320,000 clones listed, 90% were seen once; the top ten hold 2% to 3%. The TCR originated in a man in his fifties or sixties who had recovered from COVID-19. Specimen: PBMCs or T cells enriched from blood (not recorded which). The gene calls are TRBV7-6 and TRBJ2-1; 7 nucleotides match TRBD2. CDR3 bases: TGTGCCAGCAGCTTAGCGTGGGGGGAGGGCCCGAGCAATGAGCAGTTCTTC. Translation: CASSLAWGEGPSNEQFF. Drawing the rest from reference TRBV7-6 and TRBJ2-1, the complete variable domain is GAGVSQSPRYKVTKRGQDVALRCDPISGHVSLYWYRQALGQGPEFLTYFNYEAQQDKSGLPNDRFSAERPEGSISTLTIQRTEQRDSAMYRCASSLAWGEGPSNEQFFGPGTRLTVL.